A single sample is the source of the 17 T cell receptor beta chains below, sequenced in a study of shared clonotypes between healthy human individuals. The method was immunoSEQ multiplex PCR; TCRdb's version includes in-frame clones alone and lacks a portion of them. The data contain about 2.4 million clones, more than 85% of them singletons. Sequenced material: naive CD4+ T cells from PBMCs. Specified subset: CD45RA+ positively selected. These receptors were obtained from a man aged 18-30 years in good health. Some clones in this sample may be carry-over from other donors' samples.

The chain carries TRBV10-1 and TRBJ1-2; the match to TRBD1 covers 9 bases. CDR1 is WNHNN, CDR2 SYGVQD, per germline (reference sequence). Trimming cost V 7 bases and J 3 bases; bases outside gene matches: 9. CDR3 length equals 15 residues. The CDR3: CASTYWRTGDYGYTF. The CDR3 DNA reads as TGCGCCAGCACCTACTGGCGGACAGGGGACTATGGCTACACCTTC.

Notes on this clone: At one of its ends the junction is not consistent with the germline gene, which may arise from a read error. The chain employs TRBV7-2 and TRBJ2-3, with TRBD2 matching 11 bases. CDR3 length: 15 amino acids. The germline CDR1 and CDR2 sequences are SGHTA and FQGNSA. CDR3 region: CASSIAGGPPDTQYF. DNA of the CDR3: TGTGCCAGCAGCATAGCGGGAGGGCCCCCAGATACGCAGTATTTT.

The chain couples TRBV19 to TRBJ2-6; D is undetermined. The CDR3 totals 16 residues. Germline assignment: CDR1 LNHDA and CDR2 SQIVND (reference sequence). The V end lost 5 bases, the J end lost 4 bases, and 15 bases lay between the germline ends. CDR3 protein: CASSFTRTSGANVLTF. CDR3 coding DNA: TGTGCCAGTAGTTTTACGAGGACCTCAGGGGCCAACGTCCTGACTTTC.

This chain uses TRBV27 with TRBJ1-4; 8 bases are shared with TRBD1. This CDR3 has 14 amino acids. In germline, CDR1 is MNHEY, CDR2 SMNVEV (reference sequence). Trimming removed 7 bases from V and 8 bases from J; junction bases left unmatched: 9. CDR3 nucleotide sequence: TGTGCCAGCAAAGGACAGGGTTCGTGGGAAAAACTGTTTTTT. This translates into CASKGQGSWEKLFF.

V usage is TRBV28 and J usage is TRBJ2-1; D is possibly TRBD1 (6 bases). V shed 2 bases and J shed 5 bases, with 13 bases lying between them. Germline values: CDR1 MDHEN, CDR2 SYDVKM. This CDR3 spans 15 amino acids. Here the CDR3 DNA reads TGTGCCAGCAGTTTAGCGGGTGGGGGCCACAATGAGCAGTTCTTC. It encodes CASSLAGGGHNEQFF.

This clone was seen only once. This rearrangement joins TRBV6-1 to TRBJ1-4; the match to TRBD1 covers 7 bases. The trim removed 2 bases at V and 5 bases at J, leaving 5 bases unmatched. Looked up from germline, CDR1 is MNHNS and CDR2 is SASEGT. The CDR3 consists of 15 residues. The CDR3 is CASSERTGPNEKLFF. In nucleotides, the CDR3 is TGTGCCAGCAGTGAACGGACAGGCCCGAATGAAAAACTGTTTTTT.

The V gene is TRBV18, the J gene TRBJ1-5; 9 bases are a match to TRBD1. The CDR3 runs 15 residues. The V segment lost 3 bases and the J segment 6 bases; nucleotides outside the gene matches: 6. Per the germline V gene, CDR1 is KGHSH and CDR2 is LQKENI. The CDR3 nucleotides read TGTGCCAGCTCACCGGGACAGGGTAGGGTTCAGCCCCAGCATTTT. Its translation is CASSPGQGRVQPQHF.

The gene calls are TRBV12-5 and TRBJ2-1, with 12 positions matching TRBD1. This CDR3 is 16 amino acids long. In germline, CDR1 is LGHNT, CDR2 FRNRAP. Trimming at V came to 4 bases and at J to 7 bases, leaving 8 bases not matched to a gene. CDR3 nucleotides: TGTGCTAGTGGTTCGACGGGACAGGGGGCTTGGAATGAGCAGTTCTTC. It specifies CASGSTGQGAWNEQFF.

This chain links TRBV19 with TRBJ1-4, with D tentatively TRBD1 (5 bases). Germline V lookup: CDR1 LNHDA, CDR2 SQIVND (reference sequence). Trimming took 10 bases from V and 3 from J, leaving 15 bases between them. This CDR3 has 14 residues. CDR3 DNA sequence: TGTGCCACCGGTGGAGGGGCAGCTAATGAAAAACTGTTTTTT. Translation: CATGGGAANEKLFF.

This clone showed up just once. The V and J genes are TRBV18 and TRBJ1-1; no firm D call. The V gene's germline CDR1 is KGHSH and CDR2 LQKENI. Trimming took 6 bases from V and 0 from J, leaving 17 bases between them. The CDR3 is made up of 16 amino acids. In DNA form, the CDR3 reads TGTGCCAGCTCTAAATTCATCCAGGAAGTGAACACTGAAGCTTTCTTT. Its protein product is CASSKFIQEVNTEAFF.

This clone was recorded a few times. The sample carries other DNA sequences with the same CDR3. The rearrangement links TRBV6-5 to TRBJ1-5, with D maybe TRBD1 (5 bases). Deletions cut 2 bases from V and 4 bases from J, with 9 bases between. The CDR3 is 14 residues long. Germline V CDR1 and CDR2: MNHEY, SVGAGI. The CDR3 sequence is CASSYRGRNQPQHF. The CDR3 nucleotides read TGTGCCAGCAGTTACCGGGGGAGGAATCAGCCCCAGCATTTT.

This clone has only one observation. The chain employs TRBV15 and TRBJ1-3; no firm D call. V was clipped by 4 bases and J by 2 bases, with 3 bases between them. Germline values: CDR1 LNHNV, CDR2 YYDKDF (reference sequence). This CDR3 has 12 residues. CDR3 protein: CATSNPGNTIYF. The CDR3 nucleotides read TGTGCCACCAGCAACCCTGGAAACACCATATATTTT.

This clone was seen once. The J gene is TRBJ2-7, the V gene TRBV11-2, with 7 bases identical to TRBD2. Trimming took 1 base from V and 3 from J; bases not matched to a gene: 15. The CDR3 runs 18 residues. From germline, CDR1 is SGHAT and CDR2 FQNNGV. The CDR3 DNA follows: TGTGCCAGCAGCTTAGGGTATCGGCTAGCGGATATTTACTACGAGCAGTACTTC. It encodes CASSLGYRLADIYYEQYF.

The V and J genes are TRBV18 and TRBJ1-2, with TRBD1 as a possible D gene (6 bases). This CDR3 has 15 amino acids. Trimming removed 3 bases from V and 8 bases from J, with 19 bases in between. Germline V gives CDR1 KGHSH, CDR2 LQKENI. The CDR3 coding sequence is TGTGCCAGCTCACCTTACCGGGACACTACTCAGGGCTACACCTTC. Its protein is CASSPYRDTTQGYTF.

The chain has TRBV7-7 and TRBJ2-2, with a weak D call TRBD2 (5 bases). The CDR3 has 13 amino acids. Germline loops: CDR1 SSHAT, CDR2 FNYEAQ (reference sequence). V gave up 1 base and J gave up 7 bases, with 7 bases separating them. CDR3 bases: TGTGCCAGCAGCTTAGGGAGGCTCGGGGAGCTGTTTTTT. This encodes CASSLGRLGELFF.

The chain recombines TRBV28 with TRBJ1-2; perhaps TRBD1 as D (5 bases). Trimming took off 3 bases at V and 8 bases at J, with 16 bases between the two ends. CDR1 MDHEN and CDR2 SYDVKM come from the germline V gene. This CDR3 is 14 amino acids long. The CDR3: CASSFAGAGKGYTF. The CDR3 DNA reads TGTGCCAGCAGTTTTGCTGGGGCAGGGAAGGGCTACACCTTC.

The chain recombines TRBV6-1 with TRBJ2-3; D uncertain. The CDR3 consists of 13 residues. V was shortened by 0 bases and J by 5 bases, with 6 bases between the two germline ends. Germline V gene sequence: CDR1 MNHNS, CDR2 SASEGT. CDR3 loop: CASSEAFVDTQYF. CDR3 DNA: TGTGCCAGCAGTGAAGCTTTCGTAGATACGCAGTATTTT.